Below, 21 T cell receptor beta chains from the same sample are listed, as sequenced in a study of sequential checkpoint blockade in melanoma. Assay: immunoSEQ multiplex PCR; the TCRdb copy retains only in-frame clones and omits some. The sample records under 4,000 clones, 45% to 65% being singletons. Treatment given: randomized to nivolumab then ipilimumab (arm A) or the reverse (arm B). The specimen was CD8+ T cells sorted from blood (inferred from file names), collected from a patient given nivolumab and ipilimumab in sequence. Receptors were obtained from a human patient with melanoma. Some clones in this sample may be carry-over from other donors' samples.

The chain links TRBV19 to TRBJ2-3; TRBD2 agrees at 8 bases. V dropped 3 bases and J dropped 7; count of bases not matched to a gene: 12. In germline, CDR1 is LNHDA, CDR2 SQIVND (reference sequence). The CDR3 loop spans 16 amino acids. The CDR3 here is CASSITLTGLDNTQYF. The CDR3 bases are TGTGCCAGTAGTATCACCCTGACGGGACTAGATAATACGCAGTATTTT.

This clone was observed a few times. A far larger clone differs by one base, so this is likely a read error. The chain uses TRBV5-1 and TRBJ2-7; D is undetermined. Germline lookup yields CDR1 SGHRS and CDR2 YFSETQ. The CDR3 runs 15 residues. The CDR3 region is CASSFSLAYSYDQYF. Written as DNA, the CDR3 is TGCGCCAGCAGCTTTAGCTTGGCTTATTCCTACGACCAGTACTTC.

The chain has TRBV5-7 and TRBJ2-7; D ambiguous. TRBV5-7 counts as an open reading frame of uncertain function. The CDR3 contains 13 residues. Trimming shortened V by 4 bases and J by 3 bases, and 11 bases separated the two germline ends. For the CDR3, the DNA is TGTGCCAGCAGCCTCAGACACGGCTACGAGCAGTACTTC. Translation gives CASSLRHGYEQYF.

By frequency in the sample, this clone is large. The chain combines TRBV14 with TRBJ2-7, with unresolved D. This CDR3 comprises 12 residues. Germline lookup yields CDR1 SGHDN and CDR2 FVKESK. V shed 3 bases and J shed 2 bases, with 5 bases lying between them. CDR3 nucleotides: TGTGCCAGCAGCCACCAAACCTACGAGCAGTACTTC. Its protein is CASSHQTYEQYF.

The chain recombines TRBV29-1 with TRBJ2-2; possibly TRBD1 for D (5 bases). CDR3 length: 14 amino acids. Germline values: CDR1 SQVTM, CDR2 ANQGSEA. V lost 2 bases, J lost 5 bases, and 12 bases lay in between. DNA of the CDR3: TGCAGCGTTGAATGGACACCTGGGACCGGGGAGCTGTTTTTT. Translated: CSVEWTPGTGELFF.

CDR3 coding DNA: TGTGCCAGCAGCTTAGGAGTGGAGGGGGAGCAGTACTTC. Translating gives CASSLGVEGEQYF. The chain is built from TRBV7-6 and TRBJ2-7, with D possibly TRBD2 on 6 matching bases. Germline assignment: CDR1 SGHVS and CDR2 FNYEAQ. This CDR3 is built from 13 residues. The V and J ends lost 1 base and 7 bases respectively, with 11 bases between them.

The CDR3: CASRYTQGVGYNEQFF. The CDR3 DNA is TGCGCCAGCAGATATACCCAGGGGGTTGGTTACAATGAGCAGTTCTTC. This chain connects TRBV5-1 to TRBJ2-1; 7 positions match TRBD1. The CDR3 has 16 amino acids. CDR1 SGHRS and CDR2 YFSETQ come from the germline V gene. V was pared by 5 bases and J by 4 bases, with 12 bases of the junction left unmatched. Complete variable domain (other parts from reference TRBV5-1 and TRBJ2-1): KAGVTQTPRYLIKTRGQQVTLSCSPISGHRSVSWYQQTPGQGLQFLFEYFSETQRNKGNFPGRFSGRQFSNSRSEMNVSTLELGDSALYLCASRYTQGVGYNEQFFGPGTRLTVL.

The chain is built from TRBV6-4 and TRBJ2-3, with unresolved D. V lost 3 bases to trimming and J lost 0 bases, with 4 bases between them. Per the germline V gene, CDR1 is MRHNA and CDR2 is SNTAGT. This CDR3 comprises 13 residues. The CDR3 here is CASSESSTDTQYF. As DNA, the CDR3 is TGTGCCAGCAGTGAGTCTAGCACAGATACGCAGTATTTT.

The rearrangement joins TRBV4-2 to TRBJ1-5; D ambiguous. The V end lost 5 bases, the J end lost 0 bases, and 5 bases lay between the germline ends. CDR3 length equals 13 residues. Germline loops: CDR1 LGHNA, CDR2 YNFKEQ. The CDR3 sequence is CASSSDSNQPQHF. The CDR3 DNA reads TGTGCCAGCAGCTCAGATAGCAATCAGCCCCAGCATTTT.

This clone was seen a handful of times. The gene calls are TRBV9 and TRBJ1-6, with TRBD1 matching over 7 bases. CDR3 length: 14 amino acids. The germline gives CDR1 SGDLS, CDR2 YYNGEE. The V segment lost 4 bases and the J segment 14 bases; nucleotides outside the gene matches: 12. The CDR3 loop is CASSHEGDSRTLHF. The CDR3 DNA reads as TGTGCCAGCAGCCATGAGGGGGACAGTAGAACCCTCCACTTT.

This clone was seen a single time. This sequence joins TRBV28 and TRBJ2-7; D is perhaps TRBD2 (6 bases). Trimming pared 3 bases from V and 2 bases from J, leaving 8 bases between. Germline CDR1 is MDHEN and CDR2 is SYDVKM. This CDR3 spans 13 amino acids. The CDR3 here is CASSLSGAYEQYF. DNA for the CDR3: TGTGCCAGCAGTTTGTCGGGGGCCTACGAGCAGTACTTC.

This clone was seen a single time. The rearrangement uses TRBV19 and TRBJ2-1; D possibly corresponds to TRBD2 (6 bases). CDR1 is LNHDA and CDR2 is SQIVND in the germline V gene (reference sequence). V was clipped by 10 bases and J by 7 bases, with 14 bases between them. The CDR3 runs to 12 residues. In nucleotides, the CDR3 is TGTGCCACCCTGGGAGGTAGGAATGAGCAGTTCTTC. It codes for CATLGGRNEQFF. Looking up the rest from reference TRBV19 and TRBJ2-1 gives the full variable domain: DGGITQSPKYLFRKEGQNVTLSCEQNLNHDAMYWYRQDPGQGLRLIYYSQIVNDFQKGDIAEGYSVSREKKESFPLTVTSAQKNPTAFYLCATLGGRNEQFFGPGTRLTVL.

By frequency in the sample, this clone is medium-sized. The chain carries TRBV7-2 and TRBJ2-7; possibly TRBD2 for D (5 bases). CDR1 and CDR2 from the germline V gene are SGHTA and FQGNSA. This CDR3 comprises 16 residues. Trimming took off 1 base at V and 3 bases at J, with 16 bases between the two ends. CDR3 protein: CASSLVLASPNYEQYF. CDR3 DNA: TGTGCCAGCAGCTTAGTCTTGGCTAGCCCTAACTACGAGCAGTACTTC.

This clone rates as medium-sized. The CDR3 region is CASNRVGETQYF. CDR3 coding DNA: TGTGCCAGCAACAGGGTTGGGGAGACCCAGTACTTC. This sequence joins TRBV14 and TRBJ2-5; TRBD1 is a possible D gene (6 bases). Trimming left V 7 bases short and J 5 bases short, with 11 bases between. Germline V gene lookup returns CDR1 SGHDN and CDR2 FVKESK. This CDR3 spans 12 amino acids.

This clone was seen more than once but under ten times. The rearrangement uses TRBV6-4 and TRBJ2-1; 11 nucleotides match TRBD1. Germline CDR1 and CDR2: MRHNA and SNTAGT. The CDR3 contains 14 residues. Unmatched junction bases numbered 0, after V lost 2 bases and J lost 6 bases. The CDR3 is CASSDGTGGNEQFF. CDR3 coding DNA: TGTGCCAGCAGTGACGGGACAGGGGGCAATGAGCAGTTCTTC.

CDR3 loop: CASSQENQDTQYF. The CDR3 bases are TGTGCCAGCAGCCAAGAGAATCAAGATACGCAGTATTTT. This chain connects TRBV7-9 to TRBJ2-3; D gene uncertain. Trimming stripped 5 bases from V and 5 bases from J, with 11 bases between. Germline CDR1 and CDR2: SEHNR and FQNEAQ (reference sequence). The CDR3 sequence is 13 residues long.

The chain carries TRBV6-4 and TRBJ2-3; 8 positions agree with TRBD2. Germline lookup yields CDR1 MRHNA and CDR2 SNTAGT. The CDR3 contains 13 residues. J was trimmed by 5 bases and V by 7 bases; bases with no gene match: 5. The CDR3: CASTRGGLDTQYF. In nucleotides, the CDR3 is TGTGCCAGCACCCGGGGGGGCCTAGATACGCAGTATTTT.

This clone is classed as medium-sized. The chain joins TRBV6-1 to TRBJ1-6; no reliable D call. With 6 bases removed from V and 7 bases from J, the gap between germline ends came to 16 bases. The CDR3 is 15 amino acids. Germline values: CDR1 MNHNS, CDR2 SASEGT. The CDR3 nucleotides read TGTGCCAGCAGGGCCCTCGAGGGAGGGAATTCACCCCTCCACTTT. Translating gives CASRALEGGNSPLHF.

This clone was observed a handful of times. The rearrangement uses TRBV6-5 and TRBJ2-7; the match to TRBD2 covers 7 bases. The trim removed 0 bases at V and 3 bases at J, leaving 5 bases unmatched. The CDR3 runs 15 residues. CDR1 is MNHEY and CDR2 is SVGAGI in the germline V gene. CDR3 sequence reads: CASSYSGGTIYEQYF. The CDR3 DNA reads as TGTGCCAGCAGTTACTCCGGGGGGACCATCTACGAGCAGTACTTC.

This clone was detected a few times. This chain connects TRBV5-8 to TRBJ2-7, with 11 bases lining up with TRBD1. The trim removed 2 bases at V and 4 bases at J, leaving 5 bases unmatched. This CDR3 comprises 15 residues. Germline values: CDR1 SGHTS, CDR2 YDEGEE. The CDR3 sequence: CASSFRTGGRYEQYF. Written as DNA, the CDR3 is TGTGCCAGCAGCTTCCGGACAGGGGGCAGGTACGAGCAGTACTTC.

The chain carries TRBV19 and TRBJ2-2; 9 bases map to TRBD1. Trimming at V came to 6 bases and at J to 6 bases, leaving 5 bases not matched to a gene. The CDR3 totals 14 residues. Germline CDR1 is LNHDA and CDR2 is SQIVND (reference sequence). The CDR3 loop is CASSPGQGSGELFF. Written as DNA, the CDR3 is TGTGCCAGTAGCCCGGGACAGGGTTCCGGGGAGCTGTTTTTT.